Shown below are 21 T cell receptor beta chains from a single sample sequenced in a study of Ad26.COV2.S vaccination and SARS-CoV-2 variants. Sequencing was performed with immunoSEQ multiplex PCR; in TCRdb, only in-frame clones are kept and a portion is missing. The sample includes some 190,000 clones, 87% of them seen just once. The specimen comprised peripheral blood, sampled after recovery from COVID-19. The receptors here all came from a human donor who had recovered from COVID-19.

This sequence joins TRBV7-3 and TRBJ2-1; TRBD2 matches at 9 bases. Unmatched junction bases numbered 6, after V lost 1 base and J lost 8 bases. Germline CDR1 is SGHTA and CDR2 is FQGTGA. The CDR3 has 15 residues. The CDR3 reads CASSLSGGARDEQFF. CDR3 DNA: TGTGCCAGCAGCTTAAGCGGGGGGGCCAGGGATGAGCAGTTCTTC.

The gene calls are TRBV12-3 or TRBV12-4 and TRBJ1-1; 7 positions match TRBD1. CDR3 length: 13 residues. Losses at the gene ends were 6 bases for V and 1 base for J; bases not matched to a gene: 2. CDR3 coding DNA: TGTGCCAGCAGGACAGGGTGGAACACTGAAGCTTTCTTT. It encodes CASRTGWNTEAFF.

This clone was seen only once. CDR3: CASSEAPDTQYF. DNA for the CDR3: TGTGCCAGCAGTGAAGCACCCGATACGCAGTATTTT. The gene calls are TRBV2 and TRBJ2-3; D is unresolved. V was pared by 0 bases and J by 6 bases, with 4 bases between. The CDR3 runs 12 residues. Looked up from germline, CDR1 is SNHLY and CDR2 is FYNNEI.

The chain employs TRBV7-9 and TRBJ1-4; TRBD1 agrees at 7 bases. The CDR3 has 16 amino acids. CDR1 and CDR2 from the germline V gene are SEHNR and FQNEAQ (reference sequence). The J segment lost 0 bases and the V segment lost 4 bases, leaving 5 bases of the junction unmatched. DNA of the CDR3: TGTGCCAGCAGCTCCCCCGGACAGGCAACTAATGAAAAACTGTTTTTT. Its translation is CASSSPGQATNEKLFF. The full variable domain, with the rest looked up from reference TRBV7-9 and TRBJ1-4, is DTGVSQNPRHKITKRGQNVTFRCDPISEHNRLYWYRQTLGQGPEFLTYFQNEAQLEKSRLLSDRFSAERPKGSFSTLEIQRTEQGDSAMYLCASSSPGQATNEKLFFGSGTQLSVL.

CDR3 sequence: CASSEWLAGGYEQYF. DNA for the CDR3: TGTGCCAGCAGTGAATGGCTAGCGGGAGGGTACGAGCAGTACTTC. The J gene is TRBJ2-7, the V gene TRBV6-1, with TRBD2 identical over 12 bases. Germline lookup yields CDR1 MNHNS and CDR2 SASEGT. This CDR3 contains 15 residues. V was pared by 2 bases and J by 4 bases, with 3 bases of the junction left unmatched.

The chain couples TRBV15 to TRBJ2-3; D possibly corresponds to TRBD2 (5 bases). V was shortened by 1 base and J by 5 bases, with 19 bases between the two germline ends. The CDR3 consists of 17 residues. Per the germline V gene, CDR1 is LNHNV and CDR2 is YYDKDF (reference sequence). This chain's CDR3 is CATSRVPASSGGDTQYF. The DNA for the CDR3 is TGTGCCACCAGCAGAGTGCCCGCTTCCTCTGGAGGAGATACGCAGTATTTT.

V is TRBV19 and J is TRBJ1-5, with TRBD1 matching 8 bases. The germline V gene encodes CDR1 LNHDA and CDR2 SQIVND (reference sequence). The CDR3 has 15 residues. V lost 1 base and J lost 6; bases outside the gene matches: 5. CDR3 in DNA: TGTGCCAGTAGTATAGGGACAGGGAAAAGTCAGCCCCAGCATTTT. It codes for CASSIGTGKSQPQHF.

The CDR3 is CASSVSRDLAYEQYF. The CDR3 nucleotides read TGTGCCAGCAGCGTGTCCCGGGACCTCGCCTACGAGCAGTACTTC. V is TRBV9 and J is TRBJ2-7, with D perhaps assigned TRBD1 or TRBD2 (5 bases each). V gave up 2 bases and J gave up 2 bases, with 14 bases separating them. The length of the CDR3 is 15 residues. Germline V gives CDR1 SGDLS, CDR2 YYNGEE.

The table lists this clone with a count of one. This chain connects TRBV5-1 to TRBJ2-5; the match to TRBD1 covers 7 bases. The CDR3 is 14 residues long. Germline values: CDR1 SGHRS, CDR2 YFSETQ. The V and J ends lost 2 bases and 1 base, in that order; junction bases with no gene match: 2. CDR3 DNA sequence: TGCGCCAGCAGCTTACAGGGGACCCAAGAGACCCAGTACTTC. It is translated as CASSLQGTQETQYF.

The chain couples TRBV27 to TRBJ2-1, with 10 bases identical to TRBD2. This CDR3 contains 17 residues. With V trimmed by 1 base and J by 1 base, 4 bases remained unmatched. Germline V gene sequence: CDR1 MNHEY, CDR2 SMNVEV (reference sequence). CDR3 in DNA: TGTGCCAGCAGTTTATATGGTAGCGGGGGGTCCTACAATGAGCAGTTCTTC. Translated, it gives CASSLYGSGGSYNEQFF.

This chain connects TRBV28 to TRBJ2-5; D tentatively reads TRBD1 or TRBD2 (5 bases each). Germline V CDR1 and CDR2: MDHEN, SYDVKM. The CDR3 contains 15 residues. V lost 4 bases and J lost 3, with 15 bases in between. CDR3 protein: CASSSPGTDEETQYF. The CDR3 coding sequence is TGTGCCAGCAGTTCACCCGGGACGGACGAAGAGACCCAGTACTTC. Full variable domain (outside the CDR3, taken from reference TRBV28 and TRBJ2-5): DVKVTQSSRYLVKRTGEKVFLECVQDMDHENMFWYRQDPGLGLRLIYFSYDVKMKEKGDIPEGYSVSREKKERFSLILESASTNQTSMYLCASSSPGTDEETQYFGPGTRLLVL.

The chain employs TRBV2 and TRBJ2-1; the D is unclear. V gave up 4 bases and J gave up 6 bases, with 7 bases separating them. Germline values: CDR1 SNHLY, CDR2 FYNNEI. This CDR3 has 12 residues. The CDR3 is CASSGSSNEQFF. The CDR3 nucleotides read TGTGCCAGCAGTGGGTCTTCCAATGAGCAGTTCTTC. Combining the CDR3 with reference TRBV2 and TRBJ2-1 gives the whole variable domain EPEVTQTPSHQVTQMGQEVILRCVPISNHLYFYWYRQILGQKVEFLVSFYNNEISEKSEIFDDQFSVERPDGSNFTLKIRSTKLEDSAMYFCASSGSSNEQFFGPGTRLTVL.

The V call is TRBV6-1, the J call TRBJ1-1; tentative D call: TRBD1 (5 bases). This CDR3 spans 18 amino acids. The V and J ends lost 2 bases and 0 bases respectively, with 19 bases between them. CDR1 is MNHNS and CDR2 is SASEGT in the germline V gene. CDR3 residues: CASSEFSLVTDLNTEAFF. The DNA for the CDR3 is TGTGCCAGCAGTGAATTTTCCCTCGTGACAGATTTGAACACTGAAGCTTTCTTT.

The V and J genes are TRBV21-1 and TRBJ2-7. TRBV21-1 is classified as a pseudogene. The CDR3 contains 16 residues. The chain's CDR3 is CASSKYQPRHSYEQYF. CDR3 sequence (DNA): TGTGCCAGCAGCAAATATCAGCCCCGGCACTCCTACGAGCAGTACTTC.

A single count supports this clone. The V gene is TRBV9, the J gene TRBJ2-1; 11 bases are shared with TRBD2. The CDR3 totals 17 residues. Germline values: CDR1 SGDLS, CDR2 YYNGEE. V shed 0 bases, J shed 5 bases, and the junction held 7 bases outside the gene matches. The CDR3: CASSVEVSGRVNNEQFF. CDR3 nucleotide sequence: TGTGCCAGCAGCGTAGAGGTTAGCGGGAGGGTCAACAATGAGCAGTTCTTC.

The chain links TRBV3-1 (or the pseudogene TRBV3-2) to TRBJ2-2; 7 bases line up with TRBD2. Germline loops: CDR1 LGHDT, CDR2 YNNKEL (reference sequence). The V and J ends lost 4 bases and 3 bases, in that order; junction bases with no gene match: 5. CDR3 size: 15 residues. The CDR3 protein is CASSRTAGDTGELFF. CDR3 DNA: TGTGCCAGCAGCCGGACTGCGGGGGACACCGGGGAGCTGTTTTTT.

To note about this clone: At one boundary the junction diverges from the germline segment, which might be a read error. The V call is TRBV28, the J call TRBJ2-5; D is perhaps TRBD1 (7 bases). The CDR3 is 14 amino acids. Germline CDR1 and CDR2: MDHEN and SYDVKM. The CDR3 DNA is TGTGCCAGCAGTTTTTCGGGGCAGGGGGGACGGGAAAACTTC. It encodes CASSFSGQGGRENF.

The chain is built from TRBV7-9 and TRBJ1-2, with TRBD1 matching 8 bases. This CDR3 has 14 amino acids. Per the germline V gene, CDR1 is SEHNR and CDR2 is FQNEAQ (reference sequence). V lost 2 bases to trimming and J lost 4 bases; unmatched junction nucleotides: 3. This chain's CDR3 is CASSLSTGGYGYTF. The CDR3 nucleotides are TGTGCCAGCAGCTTAAGTACAGGGGGCTATGGCTACACCTTC.

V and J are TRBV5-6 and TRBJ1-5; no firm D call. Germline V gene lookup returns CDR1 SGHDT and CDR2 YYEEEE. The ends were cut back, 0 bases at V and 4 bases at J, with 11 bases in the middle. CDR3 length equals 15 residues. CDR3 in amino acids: CASSLAGGRNQPQHF. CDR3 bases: TGTGCCAGCAGCTTGGCTGGCGGAAGGAATCAGCCCCAGCATTTT.

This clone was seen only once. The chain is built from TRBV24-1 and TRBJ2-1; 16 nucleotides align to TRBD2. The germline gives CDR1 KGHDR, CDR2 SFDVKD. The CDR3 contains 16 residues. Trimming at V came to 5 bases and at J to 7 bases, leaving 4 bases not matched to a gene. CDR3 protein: CATSAKGLAGGNEQFF. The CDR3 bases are TGTGCCACCAGTGCCAAGGGACTAGCGGGAGGGAATGAGCAGTTCTTC.

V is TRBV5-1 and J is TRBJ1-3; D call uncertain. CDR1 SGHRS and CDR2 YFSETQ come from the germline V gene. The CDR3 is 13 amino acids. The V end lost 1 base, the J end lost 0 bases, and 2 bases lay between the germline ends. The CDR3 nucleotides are TGCGCCAGCAGCTTGACCTCTGGAAACACCATATATTTT. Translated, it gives CASSLTSGNTIYF.